The clone carrying this TCR beta chain showed up just once. Its antigen is as yet unknown. This table comes from immunoSEQ multiplex PCR, and its TCRdb copy is limited to in-frame clones, with some not included. The data contain under 2.5 million clones, roughly 92% of them seen just once; the ten biggest clones take up about 0.41%. This specimen belongs to a study of shared clonotypes between healthy human individuals. Study conclusions and caveats: The study found lower generation probabilities in non-shared clonotypes than in those shared by all four donors.

There were no recent acute infections or vaccinations among the donors, who were healthy HIV-negative adults. All the donors were Caucasian adults who lived in Nashville, Tennessee. The CDR3 has 16 residues. Germline assignment: CDR1 MNHEY and CDR2 SMNVEV (reference sequence). Trimming removed 5 bases from V and 1 base from J, with 17 bases in between. Sample: naive CD4+ T cells from PBMCs. Noted subset: CD45RA+ positively selected. This clonotype was obtained from a man aged 18 to 30 in good health. Some clones in this sample may be carry-over from other donors' samples. The chain employs TRBV27 and TRBJ1-1, with D maybe TRBD1 (5 bases). CDR3 in amino acids: CASSLRTGTRNTEAFF. In DNA, the CDR3 is TGTGCCAGCAGTCTGCGGACTGGGACTCGGAACACTGAAGCTTTCTTT.